This T cell receptor beta chain was identified during a study of stem cell transplantation in POMP-related autoinflammatory disease. Germline V gene sequence: CDR1 LGHDT, CDR2 YNNKEL (reference sequence). Trimming pared 1 base from V and 8 bases from J, leaving 24 bases between. The length of the CDR3 is 18 residues. General study results and limits: PRAID patients trended toward lower TRB diversity and higher clonality in all analyzed T-cell subsets.

This clone qualifies as medium-sized. Its antigen is as yet unknown. TCRdb keeps only in-frame clones here, not all; method: immunoSEQ multiplex PCR. This table holds more than 8,500 clones, about nine tenths found once. The clonotype comes from a human patient with POMP-related autoinflammation and immune dysregulation (PRAID). T cells may partly derive from the graft donor. This chain joins TRBV3-1 (or the pseudogene TRBV3-2) and TRBJ1-3; D is perhaps TRBD1 (5 bases). Sequencing was performed on CD8+ T cells from PBMCs, taken after stem cell transplantation. In DNA, the CDR3 is TGTGCCAGCAGCCAAGTGGGTCAAATACCGGGGCTTTCAGACACCATATATTTT. Encoded protein: CASSQVGQIPGLSDTIYF.